One sample yielded the 28 T cell receptor beta chains listed below, sequenced in a study of blood T cell repertoires in COVID-19. The repertoire was sequenced with immunoSEQ multiplex PCR; TCRdb's copy has only in-frame clones and lacks some. The table includes around 160,000 clones, about 86% detected once. Sequencing was done on a sample of peripheral blood. The receptors stem from a man younger than 30 with acute or convalescent COVID-19.

The chain has TRBV2 and TRBJ2-6; TRBD1 is a possible D gene (6 bases). CDR3 size: 18 residues. V shed 3 bases and J shed 0 bases, with 15 bases lying between them. Germline loops: CDR1 SNHLY, CDR2 FYNNEI. In DNA form, the CDR3 reads TGTGCCAGCAGTGATTCAGGGGACCCTAGCTCTGGGGCCAACGTCCTGACTTTC. Its translation is CASSDSGDPSSGANVLTF.

The V and J genes are TRBV15 and TRBJ1-2, with a possible D match to TRBD1 (6 bases). The CDR3 spans 14 residues. The germline V gene encodes CDR1 LNHNV and CDR2 YYDKDF (reference sequence). Trimming took off 5 bases at V and 7 bases at J, with 17 bases between the two ends. DNA for the CDR3: TGTGCCACCAGCTCGAACAGGGTATCTGTTGGCTACACCTTC. Its translation is CATSSNRVSVGYTF.

DNA of the CDR3: TGTGCAAGTCGCAGAGCCTTAGCGGGGTCCTCCTACAATGAGCAGTTCTTC. Translating it yields CASRRALAGSSYNEQFF. The chain combines TRBV12-2 with TRBJ2-1; TRBD2, as called in the table, went unchecked against the DNA. TRBV12-2 counts as a pseudogene. CDR3 length: 17 residues.

About this clone itself: Additional DNA sequences in this sample encode the identical CDR3. The chain employs TRBV3-1 (or the pseudogene TRBV3-2) and TRBJ2-3; D is possibly TRBD2 (5 bases). V was clipped by 3 bases and J by 0 bases, with 7 bases between them. The CDR3 sequence is 14 residues long. The germline V gene encodes CDR1 LGHDT and CDR2 YNNKEL (reference sequence). The DNA of the CDR3 is TGTGCCAGCAGCCAGGGCGGGAGCACAGATACGCAGTATTTT. Protein sequence: CASSQGGSTDTQYF.

V and J are TRBV10-3 and TRBJ2-7, with 8 bases matching TRBD2. The CDR3 extends over 14 amino acids. Germline V gene data show CDR1 as ENHRY and CDR2 as SYGVKD. V shed 0 bases, J shed 2 bases, and the junction held 0 bases outside the gene matches. The CDR3 DNA sequence: TGTGCCATCAGTGAGTCGCGGGGGGCCTACGAGCAGTACGTC. Translating gives CAISESRGAYEQYV.

This clone is a singleton in its sample. The chain joins TRBV7-2 to TRBJ1-2; 10 bases are shared with TRBD1. J gave up 0 bases and V 5 bases, and 3 bases lay outside the gene matches. Germline V gene data show CDR1 as SGHTA and CDR2 as FQGNSA. This CDR3 region has 15 residues. CDR3 amino acids: CASSAGTGANYGYTF. In DNA form, the CDR3 reads TGTGCCAGCAGCGCCGGGACAGGGGCTAACTATGGCTACACCTTC.

CDR3 residues: CASSVFQGTEAFF. In DNA, the CDR3 is TGTGCCAGCAGCGTATTTCAGGGAACTGAAGCTTTCTTT. J is TRBJ1-1 and V is TRBV9; D is perhaps TRBD1 (5 bases). Germline V gene data show CDR1 as SGDLS and CDR2 as YYNGEE. This CDR3 comprises 13 residues. The ends were cut back, 1 base at V and 5 bases at J, with 9 bases in the middle.

The chain is built from TRBV18 and TRBJ1-4; maybe TRBD1 (5 bases). Germline V gene lookup returns CDR1 KGHSH and CDR2 LQKENI. The V end lost 2 bases, the J end lost 0 bases, and 10 bases lay between the germline ends. The CDR3 loop spans 16 amino acids. The CDR3 coding sequence is TGTGCCAGCTCACCAACCGACAGCGCAACTAATGAAAAACTGTTTTTT. Translating it yields CASSPTDSATNEKLFF.

The chain employs TRBV30 and TRBJ2-7; D is ambiguous. CDR1 is GTSNPN, CDR2 SVGIG, per germline (reference sequence). The CDR3 is made up of 12 amino acids. V lost 0 bases and J lost 4, with 7 bases in between. CDR3 protein: CAWSVSRYEQYF. The CDR3 DNA is TGTGCCTGGAGTGTAAGCAGGTACGAGCAGTACTTC.

This clone was recorded once. V and J are TRBV6-4 and TRBJ2-3, with TRBD1 matching 7 bases. The ends lost 4 bases at V and 0 bases at J; junction bases unmatched: 1. Germline CDR1 is MRHNA and CDR2 is SNTAGT. The CDR3 spans 14 residues. Written as DNA, the CDR3 is TGTGCCAGCAGTGCGGGACAGAGCACAGATACGCAGTATTTT. It is translated as CASSAGQSTDTQYF.

V usage is TRBV11-1 and J usage is TRBJ2-7, with D unclear. The germline V gene encodes CDR1 SGHAT and CDR2 FQDESV (reference sequence). The CDR3 runs to 13 residues. V was cut by 5 bases and J by 1 base, with 9 bases left in between. The CDR3: CASSKTESYEQYV. The CDR3 DNA reads TGTGCCAGCAGCAAAACAGAATCCTACGAGCAGTACGTC.

This clone was picked up one time. This sequence joins TRBV19 and TRBJ2-1; D not resolved. Trimming took off 0 bases at V and 2 bases at J, with 14 bases between the two ends. This CDR3 comprises 17 residues. Germline CDR1 reads LNHDA; CDR2 reads SQIVND (reference sequence). The CDR3 region has the DNA TGTGCCAGTAGTATAGATCGTCCAGGTTCGGCCTACAATGAGCAGTTCTTC. Its protein is CASSIDRPGSAYNEQFF. Complete variable domain (other parts from reference TRBV19 and TRBJ2-1): DGGITQSPKYLFRKEGQNVTLSCEQNLNHDAMYWYRQDPGQGLRLIYYSQIVNDFQKGDIAEGYSVSREKKESFPLTVTSAQKNPTAFYLCASSIDRPGSAYNEQFFGPGTRLTVL.

The chain joins TRBV19 to TRBJ1-1; D not resolved. V was clipped by 1 base and J by 4 bases, with 4 bases between them. Germline V CDR1 and CDR2: LNHDA, SQIVND (reference sequence). This CDR3 is built from 12 residues. The CDR3 region is CASSIAGTEAFF. Written as DNA, the CDR3 is TGTGCCAGTAGTATAGCGGGCACTGAAGCTTTCTTT. The entire variable domain, with the rest obtained from reference TRBV19 and TRBJ1-1, is as follows: DGGITQSPKYLFRKEGQNVTLSCEQNLNHDAMYWYRQDPGQGLRLIYYSQIVNDFQKGDIAEGYSVSREKKESFPLTVTSAQKNPTAFYLCASSIAGTEAFFGQGTRLTVV.

The rearrangement joins TRBV30 to TRBJ2-7, with 7 positions matching TRBD1. V shed 6 bases and J 3 bases; nucleotides not matched to a gene: 11. Germline CDR1 and CDR2: GTSNPN and SVGIG (reference sequence). This CDR3 is 14 amino acids long. CDR3 protein: CACHSPGDSYEQYF. CDR3 nucleotides: TGTGCCTGCCACTCACCCGGGGACAGCTACGAGCAGTACTTC.

This clone has only one observation. The V and J genes are TRBV5-1 and TRBJ1-1; 7 nucleotides align to TRBD1. The CDR3 is 13 residues long. Germline V lookup: CDR1 SGHRS, CDR2 YFSETQ. The J segment lost 7 bases and the V segment lost 3 bases, leaving 6 bases of the junction unmatched. CDR3 DNA sequence: TGCGCCAGCAGCTGGGACAGACCATTTGAAGCTTTCTTT. It translates to CASSWDRPFEAFF.

This clone turned up a few times. The V gene is TRBV4-2, the J gene TRBJ1-5; TRBD1 matches at 10 bases. This CDR3 spans 15 amino acids. Germline V gives CDR1 LGHNA, CDR2 YNFKEQ. J lost 7 bases, V lost 0 bases, and 3 bases had no gene match. CDR3 sequence (DNA): TGTGCCAGCAGCCAAGAGGACAGGGGGGGACAGCCCCAGCATTTT. Encoded protein: CASSQEDRGGQPQHF.

The chain couples TRBV24-1 to TRBJ2-1, with 8 bases that match TRBD1. CDR1 KGHDR and CDR2 SFDVKD come from the germline V gene. The CDR3 is 16 residues long. J was trimmed by 1 base and V by 5 bases; bases with no gene match: 6. The CDR3 nucleotides read TGTGCCACCAGTGTCGACAGGGGCGGTTCCTACAATGAGCAGTTCTTC. Amino acids: CATSVDRGGSYNEQFF.

This clone was picked up a small number of times. This chain joins TRBV6-2 or TRBV6-3 and TRBJ2-5; 10 nucleotides match TRBD2. This CDR3 region has 17 residues. With 0 bases clipped from V and 1 base from J, the junction kept 5 bases outside the gene matches. Germline V gene sequence: CDR1 MNHEY, CDR2 SVGEGT. The CDR3 loop is CASSYSISSGSQETQYF. The CDR3 DNA reads TGTGCCAGCAGTTACTCCATTTCTAGCGGGAGCCAAGAGACCCAGTACTTC.

The rearrangement links TRBV30 to TRBJ1-2; D possibly corresponds to TRBD1 (6 bases). This CDR3 contains 14 residues. Trimming removed 3 bases from V and 4 bases from J, with 15 bases in between. Germline assignment: CDR1 GTSNPN and CDR2 SVGIG (reference sequence). CDR3 residues: CAWRLGAGRYGYTF. The CDR3 DNA reads as TGTGCCTGGAGACTGGGGGCCGGACGCTATGGCTACACCTTC.

The chain is built from TRBV19 and TRBJ1-5; D is unclear. This CDR3 has 12 residues. Germline CDR1 is LNHDA and CDR2 is SQIVND (reference sequence). V was clipped by 8 bases and J by 7 bases, with 12 bases between them. CDR3 in amino acids: CASLGRGQPQHF. The CDR3 nucleotides read TGTGCCAGTCTGGGGAGAGGGCAGCCCCAGCATTTT.

J is TRBJ2-2 and V is TRBV6-6; D may be TRBD2 (6 bases). The CDR3 runs 16 residues. Germline V gene lookup returns CDR1 MNHNY and CDR2 SVGAGI (reference sequence). Between the trimmed V and J ends, which lost 0 bases and 0 bases, there was a span of 8 bases. The CDR3 sequence is CASSYSGGTNTGELFF. For the CDR3, the DNA is TGTGCCAGCAGTTACTCGGGGGGAACGAACACCGGGGAGCTGTTTTTT.

The rearrangement joins TRBV3-1 (or the pseudogene TRBV3-2) to TRBJ1-1; no clear D. Trimming left V 0 bases short and J 0 bases short, with 5 bases between. This CDR3 is 14 amino acids long. Germline-derived CDR1 and CDR2 are LGHDT and YNNKEL (reference sequence). The CDR3 region has the DNA TGTGCCAGCAGCCAAGAACAGATGAACACTGAAGCTTTCTTT. This codes for CASSQEQMNTEAFF.

This chain uses TRBV30 with TRBJ2-3, with a possible D match to TRBD2 (5 bases). The CDR3 covers 12 residues. Trimming shortened V by 0 bases and J by 9 bases, and 10 bases separated the two germline ends. The germline gives CDR1 GTSNPN, CDR2 SVGIG (reference sequence). The CDR3 DNA is TGTGCCTGGAGTGTCGGCCTAGCCACGCAGTATTTT. This translates into CAWSVGLATQYF.

The chain combines TRBV11-2 with TRBJ2-7; possible D gene TRBD1, 6 bases. The CDR3 totals 14 residues. The germline V and J ends were trimmed by 5 bases and 3 bases, with 14 bases remaining between them. The germline V gene has CDR1 SGHAT and CDR2 FQNNGV. CDR3: CASSPGVGGYEQYF. In DNA form, the CDR3 reads TGTGCCAGCAGCCCAGGGGTTGGGGGCTACGAGCAGTACTTC.

The chain combines TRBV4-1 with TRBJ2-6, with 10 bases aligning to TRBD1. The V and J ends lost 1 base and 2 bases, in that order; junction bases with no gene match: 2. This CDR3 spans 17 amino acids. CDR1 and CDR2 from the germline V gene are MGHRA and YSYEKL. For the CDR3, the DNA is TGCGCCAGCAGCCAAGCCGGACAGGGGGCTGGGGCCAACGTCCTGACTTTC. Its translation is CASSQAGQGAGANVLTF.

This clone was recorded only once. V usage is TRBV5-1 and J usage is TRBJ1-6, with a tentative D call TRBD1 (5 bases). This CDR3 contains 15 residues. V lost 7 bases to trimming and J lost 0 bases, with 11 bases between them. CDR1 and CDR2 from the germline V gene are SGHRS and YFSETQ. The CDR3 spells CASSLRGSYNSPLHF. DNA for the CDR3: TGCGCCAGCTCCTTAAGGGGCTCCTATAATTCACCCCTCCACTTT.

This rearrangement joins TRBV12-5 to TRBJ2-7; 10 bases fit TRBD1. The CDR3 loop spans 16 amino acids. The germline gives CDR1 LGHNT, CDR2 FRNRAP. With V trimmed by 2 bases and J by 2 bases, 6 bases remained unmatched. The CDR3 loop is CASGLILGQGAYEQYF. The DNA for the CDR3 is TGTGCTAGTGGTTTGATCCTTGGACAGGGGGCCTACGAGCAGTACTTC.

The V gene is TRBV7-2, the J gene TRBJ2-1; no clear D gene. V was pared by 6 bases and J by 9 bases, with 6 bases between. The CDR3 consists of 10 residues. The V gene's germline CDR1 is SGHTA and CDR2 FQGNSA. CDR3 in amino acids: CASSIIEQFF. The CDR3 DNA reads as TGTGCCAGCAGTATTATTGAGCAGTTCTTC.